This T cell receptor beta chain derives from a study of vaccination and CD4 T cells after COVID-19. Details on this clonotype: Its antigen is currently unknown.

The Oncomine TCR Beta short-read assay sequenced DNA from cultured CD4+ T cells. The source of extracted genomic DNA was cultured CD4+ T cells. TCRdb independently ran MiXCR on the PCR reads; one entry per CDR3 protein. The sample shows under 15,000 distinct CDR3 sequences, roughly 61% of them seen only once. Regarding treatment: roughly 11-day PBMC culture with coronavirus spike peptide pools or control peptides (ViraFEST assay). The origin of this receptor is a human donor who had recovered from COVID-19. The sequencing sample was made of CD4+ T cells from blood, cultured in vitro.

For the CDR3, the DNA is TGTGCCAGCAGTTTTGGGACTAGCGGGAGCTGGGGCACAGATACGCAGTATTTT. Protein: CASSFGTSGSWGTDTQYF. The chain uses TRBV27 and TRBJ2-3; 14 nucleotides line up with TRBD2. V was clipped by 3 bases and J by 1 base; unmatched bases: 6. In germline, CDR1 is MNHEY, CDR2 SMNVEV (reference sequence). This CDR3 is 18 amino acids long.